Below are 25 T cell receptor beta chains sequenced from a single sample in a study of blood T cell repertoires in COVID-19. TCRdb's table, derived via immunoSEQ multiplex PCR, lists solely in-frame clones and lacks some. The data contain roughly 180,000 clones, about 85% of them singletons. Source material: peripheral blood. Receptors were obtained from a woman aged 45 to 65 with COVID-19, enrolled during active disease.

The chain recombines TRBV30 with TRBJ2-7; D perhaps matches TRBD1 (5 bases). This CDR3 has 13 amino acids. With 0 bases removed from V and 5 bases from J, the gap between germline ends came to 11 bases. From germline, CDR1 is GTSNPN and CDR2 SVGIG (reference sequence). This CDR3 is CAWSVVGAHEQYF. The CDR3 DNA reads as TGTGCCTGGAGTGTAGTAGGGGCCCACGAGCAGTACTTC.

This chain connects TRBV6-7 to TRBJ1-1, with TRBD1 as a possible D gene (5 bases). TRBV6-7 is an ORF for which the function is uncertain. The length of the CDR3 is 14 residues. V was trimmed by 0 bases and J by 11 bases, leaving 16 bases between them. The CDR3 loop is CASSYSRRGMEAFF. DNA of the CDR3: TGTGCCAGCAGTTACTCGAGACGGGGGATGGAGGCTTTCTTT.

The chain carries TRBV6-5 and TRBJ1-2, with D possibly TRBD1 on 5 matching bases. There are 14 residues in the CDR3. The V gene lost 7 bases and the J gene lost 8 bases, with 20 bases spanning the gap. CDR1 is MNHEY and CDR2 is SVGAGI in the germline V gene. Here the CDR3 DNA reads TGTGCCAGCAAAGGGCAGGGAGGAGCCGGGGGCTACACCTTC. As protein: CASKGQGGAGGYTF.

This clone has a handful of counts. In DNA form, the CDR3 reads TGTGCCAGTAGTATATCGGGGGGTCTGACCTACGAGCAGTACTTC. Translated: CASSISGGLTYEQYF. The V and J genes are TRBV19 and TRBJ2-7; 7 bases fit TRBD2. The CDR3 has 15 amino acids. The junction had 6 bases not matched to a gene; V was cut back by 2 bases and J by 2 bases. In germline, CDR1 is LNHDA, CDR2 SQIVND (reference sequence).

The chain is built from TRBV6-5 and TRBJ1-1, with D hard to call. Looked up from germline, CDR1 is MNHEY and CDR2 is SVGAGI. This CDR3 region has 12 residues. V dropped 10 bases and J dropped 4 bases, with 13 bases sitting between them. CDR3 region: CATSRVGTEAFF. In DNA form, the CDR3 reads TGTGCCACCTCACGGGTTGGCACTGAAGCTTTCTTT.

This clone was counted at least ten times. The chain combines TRBV9 with TRBJ1-2; D might be TRBD1 (6 bases). CDR1 and CDR2 from the germline V gene are SGDLS and YYNGEE. This CDR3 comprises 15 residues. V lost 3 bases, J lost 8 bases, and 20 bases lay in between. As DNA, the CDR3 is TGTGCCAGCAGCGCAGCCGGGGGAGGGGGGCACGGCTACACCTTC. Encoded protein: CASSAAGGGGHGYTF.

V gene TRBV11-2 combines with J gene TRBJ2-5; D unclear. This CDR3 contains 14 residues. The V end lost 0 bases, the J end lost 2 bases, and 7 bases lay between the germline ends. CDR1 and CDR2 from the germline V gene are SGHAT and FQNNGV. The CDR3 loop reads CASSLDSRQETQYF. The CDR3 nucleotides read TGTGCCAGCAGCTTAGATTCCAGGCAAGAGACCCAGTACTTC.

J is TRBJ1-2 and V is TRBV7-2, with TRBD1 identical over 10 bases. Germline V gene data show CDR1 as SGHTA and CDR2 as FQGNSA. The V gene end was trimmed by 1 base and the J gene end by 8 bases; junction bases not matched to a gene: 4. The length of the CDR3 is 14 residues. The CDR3 DNA is TGTGCCAGCAGCTTAGGACAGGGGGCCGGGGGCTACACCTTC. Amino acids: CASSLGQGAGGYTF.

This rearrangement joins TRBV2 to TRBJ2-7; 10 bases agree with TRBD1. V was pared by 4 bases and J by 5 bases, with 5 bases of the junction left unmatched. Germline CDR1 and CDR2: SNHLY and FYNNEI. The CDR3 sequence is 14 residues long. Written as DNA, the CDR3 is TGTGCCAGCAGTGGACAGGGGGCGATCCACGAGCAGTACTTC. Its translation is CASSGQGAIHEQYF.

The genes are TRBV19 and TRBJ2-1, with D unclear. The CDR3 is made up of 13 amino acids. Germline assignment: CDR1 LNHDA and CDR2 SQIVND (reference sequence). Between the trimmed V and J ends, which lost 3 bases and 6 bases, there was a span of 9 bases. The CDR3 is CASSILAVNEQFF. Here the CDR3 DNA reads TGTGCCAGTAGTATTTTGGCAGTCAATGAGCAGTTCTTC.

V and J are TRBV6-5 and TRBJ1-2; a possible D gene is TRBD1 (6 bases). Germline CDR1 is MNHEY and CDR2 is SVGAGI. V dropped 1 base and J dropped 8 bases, with 8 bases sitting between them. This CDR3 has 12 residues. The CDR3: CASSYWGTGYTF. CDR3 in DNA: TGTGCCAGCAGTTACTGGGGGACAGGCTACACCTTC.

The chain joins TRBV18 to TRBJ1-1; no firm D call. Trimming took 6 bases from V and 1 from J, leaving 18 bases between them. CDR1 and CDR2 from the germline V gene are KGHSH and LQKENI. The CDR3 runs to 16 residues. The CDR3: CASSPIASGPNTEAFF. CDR3 DNA: TGTGCCAGCTCTCCAATCGCGAGCGGACCGAACACTGAAGCTTTCTTT.

The genes are TRBV4-1 and TRBJ2-1; the D gene is possibly TRBD1 (5 bases). Germline CDR1 reads MGHRA; CDR2 reads YSYEKL. This CDR3 is 21 amino acids long. Trimming took off 0 bases at V and 1 base at J, with 25 bases between the two ends. CDR3 in amino acids: CASSQDNWKYGSGRSYNEQFF. CDR3 DNA sequence: TGCGCCAGCAGCCAAGATAATTGGAAATACGGGTCAGGGCGGTCCTACAATGAGCAGTTCTTC.

The V call is TRBV6-2 or TRBV6-3, the J call TRBJ2-7; D remains ambiguous. The V end was cut by 5 bases, the J end by 3 bases, with 8 bases between. Germline loops: CDR1 MNHEY, CDR2 SVGEGT. This CDR3 comprises 12 residues. The chain's CDR3 is CASSLQFYEQYF. The CDR3 nucleotides are TGTGCCAGCAGTCTACAGTTCTACGAGCAGTACTTC.

This clone occurred once. The rearrangement uses TRBV5-4 and TRBJ2-1, with 7 bases identical to TRBD2. Germline V gives CDR1 SGHNT, CDR2 YYREEE (reference sequence). J lost 5 bases, V lost 0 bases, and 8 bases had no gene match. This CDR3 has 16 residues. Here the CDR3 reads CASSLATGGFNNEQFF. The CDR3 DNA follows: TGTGCCAGCAGCTTGGCCACGGGGGGATTCAACAATGAGCAGTTCTTC.

The V call is TRBV28, the J call TRBJ2-1; D uncertain. The CDR3 covers 13 residues. CDR1 and CDR2 from the germline V gene are MDHEN and SYDVKM. Trimming took off 3 bases at V and 4 bases at J, with 7 bases between the two ends. CDR3 DNA: TGTGCCAGCAGTTTGGGCGTTTACAATGAGCAGTTCTTC. This translates into CASSLGVYNEQFF.

The rearrangement links TRBV6-5 to TRBJ2-7; TRBD2 matches at 7 bases. Germline trimming cut 4 bases from V and 0 bases from J; bases unmatched to any gene: 9. The CDR3 has 16 residues. Germline-derived CDR1 and CDR2 are MNHEY and SVGAGI. This chain's CDR3 is CASSWGSSGSSYEQYF. The DNA of the CDR3 is TGTGCCAGCAGTTGGGGTTCTAGCGGAAGCTCCTACGAGCAGTACTTC.

The chain links TRBV4-1 to TRBJ1-1; 9 nucleotides agree with TRBD1. Looked up from germline, CDR1 is MGHRA and CDR2 is YSYEKL. V shed 1 base and J 1 base; nucleotides not matched to a gene: 7. This CDR3 contains 17 residues. CDR3 nucleotide sequence: TGCGCCAGCAGCCAAGTTGCACTGGGACAGGGGAACACTGAAGCTTTCTTT. It is translated as CASSQVALGQGNTEAFF.

The rearrangement links TRBV2 to TRBJ2-7; tentative D call: TRBD2 (5 bases). The CDR3 extends over 11 amino acids. Trimming cost V 6 bases and J 7 bases, with 10 bases left between them. The germline V gene encodes CDR1 SNHLY and CDR2 FYNNEI. CDR3 sequence (DNA): TGTGCCAGCAGCATGGACTGGGAGCAGTACTTC. Residues: CASSMDWEQYF.

The chain joins TRBV4-1 to TRBJ1-4, with D perhaps matching TRBD1 (5 bases). This CDR3 is built from 13 residues. Trimming pared 4 bases from V and 8 bases from J, leaving 11 bases between. Germline V gene sequence: CDR1 MGHRA, CDR2 YSYEKL. The CDR3 region has the DNA TGCGCCAGCAGCCTCCGACAGCGAGAAAAACTGTTTTTT. Protein product: CASSLRQREKLFF.

This sequence joins TRBV30 and TRBJ2-6; D ambiguous. The CDR3 spans 16 residues. Trimming took off 8 bases at V and 0 bases at J, with 17 bases between the two ends. CDR1 and CDR2 (germline): GTSNPN, SVGIG (reference sequence). This CDR3 is CAGSPTILSGANVLTF. CDR3 nucleotide sequence: TGTGCCGGTAGTCCTACCATCCTCTCTGGGGCCAACGTCCTGACTTTC.

The sample holds a few counts of this clone. The chain combines TRBV5-1 with TRBJ1-4, with D possibly being TRBD1 (6 bases). CDR1 and CDR2 (germline): SGHRS, YFSETQ. This CDR3 comprises 15 residues. With 5 bases removed from V and 0 bases from J, the gap between germline ends came to 11 bases. The CDR3 coding sequence is TGCGCCAGCAGTTCGGACAGAGCAACTAATGAAAAACTGTTTTTT. Translating gives CASSSDRATNEKLFF.

The CDR3 sequence: CATEGTSGVEQYF. CDR3 DNA: TGTGCCACCGAAGGGACTAGCGGTGTGGAGCAGTACTTC. V and J are TRBV10-3 and TRBJ2-7, with 11 bases that match TRBD2. CDR1 and CDR2 from the germline V gene are ENHRY and SYGVKD. Trimming at V came to 10 bases and at J to 7 bases, leaving 9 bases not matched to a gene. This CDR3 spans 13 amino acids.

The rearrangement links TRBV4-3 to TRBJ2-3, with D perhaps matching TRBD2 (5 bases). In germline, CDR1 is LGHNA, CDR2 YSLEER. The CDR3 is made up of 15 amino acids. V lost 4 bases and J lost 3, with 14 bases in between. DNA for the CDR3: TGCGCCAGCAGCCTCGCTGCGTTAGCGACAGATACGCAGTATTTT. Translated: CASSLAALATDTQYF.

The DNA for the CDR3 is TGTGCCAGCAGCCCCTCGGGACAGGGGGCTTCTGAAGCTTTCTTT. Translating gives CASSPSGQGASEAFF. This chain links TRBV4-2 with TRBJ1-1, with 12 bases identical to TRBD1. CDR1 and CDR2 from the germline V gene are LGHNA and YNFKEQ. V lost 4 bases and J lost 6; bases outside the gene matches: 6. The CDR3 totals 15 residues.